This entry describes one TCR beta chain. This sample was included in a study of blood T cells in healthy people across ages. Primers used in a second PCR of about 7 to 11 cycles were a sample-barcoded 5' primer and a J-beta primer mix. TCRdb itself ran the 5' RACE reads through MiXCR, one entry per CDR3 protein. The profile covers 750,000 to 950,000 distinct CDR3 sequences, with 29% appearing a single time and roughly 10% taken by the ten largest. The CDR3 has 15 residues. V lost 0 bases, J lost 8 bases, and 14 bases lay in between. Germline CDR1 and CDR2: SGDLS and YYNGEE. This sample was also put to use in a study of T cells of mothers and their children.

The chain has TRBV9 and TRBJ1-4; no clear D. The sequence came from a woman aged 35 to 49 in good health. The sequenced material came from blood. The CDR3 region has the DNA TGTGCCAGCAGCGTAGGGTCGGCGGCGTGGGAAAAACTGTTTTTT. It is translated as CASSVGSAAWEKLFF.